Below, one T cell receptor (beta chain) is given with its context. The sample originates from a study of blood T cell repertoires in COVID-19. The trim removed 6 bases at V and 6 bases at J, leaving 9 bases unmatched. This CDR3 has 14 amino acids. CDR1 MDHEN and CDR2 SYDVKM come from the germline V gene. Libraries were prepared by immunoSEQ multiplex PCR; TCRdb keeps only in-frame clonotypes and omits some of them. The table has approximately 280,000 clones, 70% to 90% seen once; the top ten hold roughly 1.9%. What was sequenced was peripheral blood. This receptor was identified in a woman aged 25 to 39 who had recovered from COVID-19. J is TRBJ1-1 and V is TRBV28, with 8 bases fitting TRBD1. CDR3 sequence (DNA): TGTGCCAGCAGGCATCCTCAGGGGGCGGCTGAAGCTTTCTTT. Encoded protein: CASRHPQGAAEAFF.